This record covers a single T cell receptor (beta chain). Its antigen is not yet known. No much larger clone exists at a distance of one base, and base qualities are not known. The protocol used for the library was the immunoSEQ multiplex PCR assay. Rearranged TCR beta chain products were amplified from the genomic DNA of sorted T-cell subsets and were then sequenced. As for the original processing: Shannon entropy and Simpson indices were used to quantify the repertoire diversity of productive TCR beta rearrangements. Clonal expansion was assessed using the summed frequency of the 100 most abundant productive TCR beta clonotypes among total reads. The TRB repertoires were evaluated with a self-reactivity index based on amino acid usage at CDR3beta positions 6 and 7. Two-way ANOVA was applied to the repertoire analyses, whereas Student t or Mann-Whitney tests were applied to the flow cytometric analyses. Drawn from immuneACCESS, this table holds only the in-frame rearrangements with V and J called that TCRdb kept. Clones are partly lost; checked studies trace under half to an unresolved V gene and leave the rest unexplained. D and trimming come from the DNA, and the V and J calls and clone size come from that table. Within this sample are fewer than 6,500 clones, with around 92% of them counted one time only. The ten largest make up roughly half of the sample.

The study included eight patients with RAG deficiency: one had SCID, two had Omenn syndrome and five had combined immunodeficiency or atypical SCID. CD8+ T cells lacking CD4 were purified from blood before genomic DNA extraction. The sample comes from a study of regulatory and conventional T cells in RAG deficiency (dated by TCRdb to the late 2010s). General notes on the study: Autoimmunity is frequently seen with hypomorphic RAG mutations in combined immunodeficiency or atypical SCID. High-throughput TCR beta sequencing was used to compare the diversity and composition of the Treg, conventional CD4+ and CD8+ T cell repertoires of RAG-deficient patients with those of healthy controls. Study-wide conclusions, independent of this receptor: In Omenn syndrome patients, sorted CD25-high CD127-low cells may represent peripherally activated cells rather than bona fide Treg cells. Compared with controls, Omenn syndrome and CID/AS patients had around 100-fold fewer unique TCR beta sequences in Treg cells, but only roughly 9.3-fold fewer in the other subsets. Compared with control T-cell subpopulations, RAG-deficient patients had much lower Shannon entropy and higher Simpson indices. All patient T-cell subsets had shorter CDR3 lengths; Omenn syndrome patients showed >80% Treg-Tconv repertoire overlap at nucleotide and amino acid level. Some T-cell subset analyses were not performed for some subjects.

From the cysteine through the phenylalanine, the CDR3 covers 14 amino acids. Only the CDR3 DNA is retained, 42 bases long and in frame from the first base. V and J are truncated by 6 bases and 0 bases respectively, leaving an intervening sequence of 15 bases. As encoded in the germline V gene, CDR1 is SQVTM while CDR2 is ANQGSEA. Sequencing was carried out using CD8+ T cells sorted from blood. The chain is made from TRBV29-1 and TRBJ2-7; perhaps TRBD2 is the D gene, with 7 bases matching. This clonotype was sampled from a human donor with RAG deficiency presenting as severe combined immunodeficiency. The nucleotide sequence reads TGCAGCGTGGGGGGAGGGGGAAGCTCCTACGAGCAGTACTTC. This encodes CSVGGGGSSYEQYF.